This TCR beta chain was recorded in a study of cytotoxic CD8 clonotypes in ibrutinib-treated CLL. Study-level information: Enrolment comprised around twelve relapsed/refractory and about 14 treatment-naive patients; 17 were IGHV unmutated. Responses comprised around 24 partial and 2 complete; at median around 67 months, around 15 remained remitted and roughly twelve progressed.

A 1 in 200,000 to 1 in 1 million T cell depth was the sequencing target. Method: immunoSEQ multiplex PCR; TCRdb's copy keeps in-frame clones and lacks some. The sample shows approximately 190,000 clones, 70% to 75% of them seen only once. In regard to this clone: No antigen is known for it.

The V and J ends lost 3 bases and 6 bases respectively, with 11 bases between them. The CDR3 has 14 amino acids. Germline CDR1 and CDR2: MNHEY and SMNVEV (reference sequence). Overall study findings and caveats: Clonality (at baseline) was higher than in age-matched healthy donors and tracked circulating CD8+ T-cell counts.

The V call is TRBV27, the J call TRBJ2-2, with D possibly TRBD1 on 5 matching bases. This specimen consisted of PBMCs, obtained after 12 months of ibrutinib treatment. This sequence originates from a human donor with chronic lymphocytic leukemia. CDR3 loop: CASSLTVPPGELFF. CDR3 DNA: TGTGCCAGCAGTTTGACAGTTCCCCCCGGGGAGCTGTTTTTT.